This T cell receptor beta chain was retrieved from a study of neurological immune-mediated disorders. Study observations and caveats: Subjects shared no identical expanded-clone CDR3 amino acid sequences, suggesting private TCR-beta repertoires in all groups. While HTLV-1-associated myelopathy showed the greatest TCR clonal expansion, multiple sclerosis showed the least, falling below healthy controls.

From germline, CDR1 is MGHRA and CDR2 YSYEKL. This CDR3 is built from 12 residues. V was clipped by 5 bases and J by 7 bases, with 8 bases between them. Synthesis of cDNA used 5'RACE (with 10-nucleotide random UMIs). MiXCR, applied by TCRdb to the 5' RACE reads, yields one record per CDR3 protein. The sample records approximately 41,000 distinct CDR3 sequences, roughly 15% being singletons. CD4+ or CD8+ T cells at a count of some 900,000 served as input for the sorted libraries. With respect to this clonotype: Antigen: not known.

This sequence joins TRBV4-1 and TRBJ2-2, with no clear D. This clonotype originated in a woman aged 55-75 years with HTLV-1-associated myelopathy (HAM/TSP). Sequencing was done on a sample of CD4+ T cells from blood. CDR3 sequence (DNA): TGCGCCAGCAGCACAGAGAACGGGGAGCTGTTTTTT. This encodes CASSTENGELFF.